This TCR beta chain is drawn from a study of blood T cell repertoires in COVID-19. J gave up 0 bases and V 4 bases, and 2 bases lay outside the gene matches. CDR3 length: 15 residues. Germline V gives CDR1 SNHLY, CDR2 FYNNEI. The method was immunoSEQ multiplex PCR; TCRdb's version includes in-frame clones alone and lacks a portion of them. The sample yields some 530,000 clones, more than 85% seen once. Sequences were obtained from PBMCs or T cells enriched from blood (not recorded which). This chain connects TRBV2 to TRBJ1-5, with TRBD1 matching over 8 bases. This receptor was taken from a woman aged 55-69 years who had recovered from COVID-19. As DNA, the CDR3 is TGTGCCAGCAGTGGCAGGGGGCTTAGCAATCAGCCCCAGCATTTT. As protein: CASSGRGLSNQPQHF.